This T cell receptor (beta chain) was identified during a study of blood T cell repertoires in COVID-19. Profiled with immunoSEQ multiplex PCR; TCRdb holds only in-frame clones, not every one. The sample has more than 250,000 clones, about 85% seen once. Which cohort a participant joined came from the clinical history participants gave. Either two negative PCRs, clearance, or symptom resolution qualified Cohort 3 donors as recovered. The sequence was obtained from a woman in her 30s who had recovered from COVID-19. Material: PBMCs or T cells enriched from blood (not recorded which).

The CDR3 coding sequence is TGTGCCAGCAGGAGGACAGGGGAGAAGACCCAGTACTTC. Protein: CASRRTGEKTQYF. The V call is TRBV27, the J call TRBJ2-5, with 9 bases aligning to TRBD1. The CDR3 runs to 13 residues. From germline, CDR1 is MNHEY and CDR2 SMNVEV (reference sequence). Losses at the gene ends were 6 bases for V and 6 bases for J; bases not matched to a gene: 5.